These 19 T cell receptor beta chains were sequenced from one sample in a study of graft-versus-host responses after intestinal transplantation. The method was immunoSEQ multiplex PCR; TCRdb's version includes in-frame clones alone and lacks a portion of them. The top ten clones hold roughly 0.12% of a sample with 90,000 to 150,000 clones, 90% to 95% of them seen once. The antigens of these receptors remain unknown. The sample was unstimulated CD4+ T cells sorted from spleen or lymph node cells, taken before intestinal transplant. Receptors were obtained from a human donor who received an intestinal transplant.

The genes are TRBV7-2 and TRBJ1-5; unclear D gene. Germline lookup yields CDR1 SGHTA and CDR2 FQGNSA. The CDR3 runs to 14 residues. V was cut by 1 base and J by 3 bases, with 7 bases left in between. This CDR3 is CASSLDRFNQPQHF. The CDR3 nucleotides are TGTGCCAGCAGCTTAGACAGATTCAATCAGCCCCAGCATTTT.

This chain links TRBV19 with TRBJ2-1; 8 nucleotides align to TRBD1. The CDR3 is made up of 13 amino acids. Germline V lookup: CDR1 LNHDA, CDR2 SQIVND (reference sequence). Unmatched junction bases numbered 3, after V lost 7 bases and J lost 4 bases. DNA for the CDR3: TGTGCCAGTACTAACAGGGGGTACAATGAGCAGTTCTTC. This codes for CASTNRGYNEQFF. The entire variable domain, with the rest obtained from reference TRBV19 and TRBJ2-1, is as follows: DGGITQSPKYLFRKEGQNVTLSCEQNLNHDAMYWYRQDPGQGLRLIYYSQIVNDFQKGDIAEGYSVSREKKESFPLTVTSAQKNPTAFYLCASTNRGYNEQFFGPGTRLTVL.

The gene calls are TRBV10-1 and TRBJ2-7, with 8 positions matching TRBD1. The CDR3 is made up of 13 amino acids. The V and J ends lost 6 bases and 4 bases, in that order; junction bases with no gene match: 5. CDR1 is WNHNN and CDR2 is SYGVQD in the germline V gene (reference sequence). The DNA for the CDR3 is TGCGCCAGCAGCCGACAGGGGCGGTACGAGCAGTACTTC. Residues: CASSRQGRYEQYF.

The CDR3 protein is CASSPIPGTSSYNEQFF. The CDR3 bases are TGTGCCAGCAGCCCGATTCCCGGGACTTCCTCCTACAATGAGCAGTTCTTC. The J gene is TRBJ2-1, the V gene TRBV11-2; perhaps TRBD2 as D (6 bases). V lost 5 bases and J lost 0, with 17 bases in between. The CDR3 extends over 17 amino acids. CDR1 is SGHAT and CDR2 is FQNNGV in the germline V gene.

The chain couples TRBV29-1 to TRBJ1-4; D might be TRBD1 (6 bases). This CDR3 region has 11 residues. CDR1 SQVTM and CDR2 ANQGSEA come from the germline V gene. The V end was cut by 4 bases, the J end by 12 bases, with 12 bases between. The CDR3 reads CSVGQAGELFF. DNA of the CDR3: TGCAGCGTTGGACAGGCCGGAGAACTGTTTTTT.

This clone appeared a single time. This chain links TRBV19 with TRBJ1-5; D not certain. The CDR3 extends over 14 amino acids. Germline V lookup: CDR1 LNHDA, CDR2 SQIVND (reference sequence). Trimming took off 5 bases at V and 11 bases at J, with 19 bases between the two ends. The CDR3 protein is CASSSRHGFEAQHF. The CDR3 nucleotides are TGTGCCAGTAGTTCCCGACACGGTTTTGAGGCCCAGCATTTT.

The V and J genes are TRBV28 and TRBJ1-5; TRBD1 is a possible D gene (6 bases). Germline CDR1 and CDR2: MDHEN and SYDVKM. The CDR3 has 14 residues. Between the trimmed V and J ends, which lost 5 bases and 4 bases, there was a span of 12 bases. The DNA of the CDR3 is TGTGCCAGCAGTGAGGACAGCCGTAATCAGCCCCAGCATTTT. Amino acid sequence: CASSEDSRNQPQHF.

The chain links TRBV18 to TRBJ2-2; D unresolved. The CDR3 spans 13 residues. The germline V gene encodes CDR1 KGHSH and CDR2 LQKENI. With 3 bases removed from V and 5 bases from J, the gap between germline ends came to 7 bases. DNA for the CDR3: TGTGCCAGCTCACCTAAATGGACCGGGGAGCTGTTTTTT. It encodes CASSPKWTGELFF.

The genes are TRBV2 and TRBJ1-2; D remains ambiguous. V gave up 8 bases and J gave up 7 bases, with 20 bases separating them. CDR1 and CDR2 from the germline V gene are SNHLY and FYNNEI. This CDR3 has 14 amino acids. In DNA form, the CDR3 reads TGTGCCAGCGTGGTGGACCTTAACCCTAGTGGCTACACCTTC. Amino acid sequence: CASVVDLNPSGYTF.

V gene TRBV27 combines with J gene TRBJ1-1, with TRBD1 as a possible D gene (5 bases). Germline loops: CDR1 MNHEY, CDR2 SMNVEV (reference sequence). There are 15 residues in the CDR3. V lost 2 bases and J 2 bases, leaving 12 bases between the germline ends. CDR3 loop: CASSLERDFNTEAFF. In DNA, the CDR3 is TGTGCCAGCAGTTTAGAGAGGGACTTTAACACTGAAGCTTTCTTT.

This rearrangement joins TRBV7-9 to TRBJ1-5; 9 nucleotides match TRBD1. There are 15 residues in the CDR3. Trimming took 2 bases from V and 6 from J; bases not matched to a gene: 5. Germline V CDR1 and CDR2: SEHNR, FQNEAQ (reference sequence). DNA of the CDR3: TGTGCCAGCAGCTTATCGGACAGGGGTGTTCAGCCCCAGCATTTT. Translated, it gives CASSLSDRGVQPQHF.

The chain's CDR3 is CASSFQTSGIYNEQFF. In nucleotides, the CDR3 is TGTGCCAGCAGCTTTCAGACTAGCGGGATTTACAATGAGCAGTTCTTC. The V and J genes are TRBV5-6 and TRBJ2-1, with TRBD2 identical over 11 bases. This CDR3 is 16 amino acids long. CDR1 is SGHDT and CDR2 is YYEEEE in the germline V gene. The junction had 5 bases not matched to a gene; V was cut back by 2 bases and J by 4 bases.

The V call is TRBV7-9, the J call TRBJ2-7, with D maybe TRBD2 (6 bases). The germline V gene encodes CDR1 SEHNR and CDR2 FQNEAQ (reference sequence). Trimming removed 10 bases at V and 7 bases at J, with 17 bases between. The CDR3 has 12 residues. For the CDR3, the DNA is TGTGCCACCCGGGACTTCATGGGTGAGCAGTACTTC. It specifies CATRDFMGEQYF.

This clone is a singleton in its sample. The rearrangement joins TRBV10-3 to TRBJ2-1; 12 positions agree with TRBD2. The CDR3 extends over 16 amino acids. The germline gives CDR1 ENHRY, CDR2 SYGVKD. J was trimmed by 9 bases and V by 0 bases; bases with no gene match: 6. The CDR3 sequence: CAISESGTSGRSEQFF. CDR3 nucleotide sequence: TGTGCCATCAGTGAGTCGGGGACTAGCGGGCGTAGTGAGCAGTTCTTC.

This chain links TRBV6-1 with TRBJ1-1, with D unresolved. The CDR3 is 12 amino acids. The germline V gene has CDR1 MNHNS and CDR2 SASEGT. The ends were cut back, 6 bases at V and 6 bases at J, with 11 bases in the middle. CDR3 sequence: CASRGPMSEAFF. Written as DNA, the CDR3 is TGTGCCAGCAGGGGCCCCATGTCTGAAGCTTTCTTT.

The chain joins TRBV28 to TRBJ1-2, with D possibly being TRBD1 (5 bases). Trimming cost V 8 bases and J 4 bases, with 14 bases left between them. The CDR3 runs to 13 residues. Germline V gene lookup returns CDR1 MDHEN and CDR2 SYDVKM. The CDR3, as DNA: TGTGCCAGCGTGTTGGGGGAGGGCTATGGCTACACCTTC. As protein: CASVLGEGYGYTF.

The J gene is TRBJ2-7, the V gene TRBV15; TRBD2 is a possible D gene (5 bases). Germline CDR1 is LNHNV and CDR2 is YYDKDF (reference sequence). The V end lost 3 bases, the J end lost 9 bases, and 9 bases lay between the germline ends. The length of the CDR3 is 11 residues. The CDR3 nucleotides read TGTGCCACCAGCAGCCGGGATACGCAGTACTTC. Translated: CATSSRDTQYF.

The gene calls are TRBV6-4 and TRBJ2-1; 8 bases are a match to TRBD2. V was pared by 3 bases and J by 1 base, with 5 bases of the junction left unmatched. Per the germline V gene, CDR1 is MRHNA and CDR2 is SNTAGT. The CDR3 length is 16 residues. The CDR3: CASSDGSGSSYNEQFF. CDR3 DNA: TGTGCCAGCAGTGATGGAAGCGGGAGTTCCTACAATGAGCAGTTCTTC.

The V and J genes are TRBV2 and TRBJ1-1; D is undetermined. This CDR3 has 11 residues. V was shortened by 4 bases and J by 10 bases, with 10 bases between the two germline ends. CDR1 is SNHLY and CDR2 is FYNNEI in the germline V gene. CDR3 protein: CASSGFSGAFF. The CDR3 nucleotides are TGTGCCAGCAGTGGTTTCTCGGGAGCTTTCTTT. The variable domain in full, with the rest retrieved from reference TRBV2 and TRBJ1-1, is EPEVTQTPSHQVTQMGQEVILRCVPISNHLYFYWYRQILGQKVEFLVSFYNNEISEKSEIFDDQFSVERPDGSNFTLKIRSTKLEDSAMYFCASSGFSGAFFGQGTRLTVV.